This T cell receptor beta chain originates from a study of cytomegalovirus exposure and HLA in healthy donors. This clone appeared a single time. This CDR3 spans 14 amino acids. CDR1 is MNHNS and CDR2 is SASEGT in the germline V gene. Trimming took 2 bases from V and 1 from J, leaving 8 bases between them. Vbeta (60) and Jbeta (13) primers were used in the PCR. The data were produced by immunoSEQ multiplex PCR, yet TCRdb's version contains in-frame clones alone and is incomplete. The sample yields about 180,000 clones, approximately 84% seen once. The sequence was collected from a girl aged 10 to 17 in good health and CMV-seropositive. The source material was PBMCs. The gene calls are TRBV6-1 and TRBJ1-1; D unresolved. The CDR3 protein is CASSEFRENTEAFF. The CDR3 nucleotides are TGTGCCAGCAGTGAATTTCGGGAGAACACTGAAGCTTTCTTT.